These 9 T cell receptor beta chains originate from one sample sequenced in a study of CD8 T cells in ankylosing spondylitis. From the 5' RACE reads, TCRdb called clonotypes with MiXCR, one entry per CDR3 protein. The top ten hold 4.3% of the sample, which has fewer than 200,000 distinct CDR3 sequences, 18% seen once. Sample: blood, either unsorted or a sorted T cell fraction (not recorded which). The receptor source for this set is a male donor under 30 with ankylosing spondylitis or in good health (not recorded which).

The sample holds many counts of this clonotype. This chain links TRBV4-2 with TRBJ2-1; D might be TRBD1 (5 bases). Trimming pared 4 bases from V and 9 bases from J, leaving 19 bases between. The CDR3 has 15 residues. The germline V gene encodes CDR1 LGHNA and CDR2 YNFKEQ. In DNA, the CDR3 is TGTGCCAGCAGCCCGGACAAAGGCAGCCGTGCTGAGCAGTTCTTC. This gives the protein CASSPDKGSRAEQFF.

Many counts were recorded for this clonotype. V is TRBV5-1 and J is TRBJ1-5, with D perhaps TRBD1 (6 bases). Per the germline V gene, CDR1 is SGHRS and CDR2 is YFSETQ. The length of the CDR3 is 18 residues. Trimming stripped 4 bases from V and 2 bases from J, with 22 bases between. The CDR3 spells CASSPGTLIQVGNQPQHF. In nucleotides, the CDR3 is TGCGCCAGCAGCCCTGGGACACTTATCCAAGTAGGCAATCAGCCCCAGCATTTT.

This clonotype showed up many times. The rearrangement uses TRBV10-3 and TRBJ2-7, with a tentative D call TRBD2 (6 bases). Trimming cost V 0 bases and J 7 bases, with 16 bases left between them. Germline V lookup: CDR1 ENHRY, CDR2 SYGVKD. This CDR3 region has 15 residues. The CDR3 DNA reads TGTGCCATCAGTGAGTCAAGACTTTCGGCGGGAGAGCAGTACTTC. This codes for CAISESRLSAGEQYF.

This clonotype showed up many times. V gene TRBV2 combines with J gene TRBJ2-3; TRBD1 is a possible D gene (6 bases). The CDR3 runs to 15 residues. V was pared by 5 bases and J by 5 bases, with 17 bases between. Germline V gene lookup returns CDR1 SNHLY and CDR2 FYNNEI. Here the CDR3 DNA reads TGTGCCAGCAGTAGGACAGCATCGGTCGTAGATACGCAGTATTTT. Translating gives CASSRTASVVDTQYF.

There are many counts of this clonotype. The genes are TRBV20-1 and TRBJ1-4; 10 bases line up with TRBD1. Germline V gene data show CDR1 as DFQATT and CDR2 as SNEGSKA (reference sequence). J lost 0 bases, V lost 0 bases, and 10 bases had no gene match. This CDR3 is 19 amino acids long. This CDR3 reads CSARDGFRQGASTNEKLFF. CDR3 in DNA: TGCAGTGCTAGAGATGGTTTTAGACAGGGGGCCTCAACTAATGAAAAACTGTTTTTT.

This clonotype was recorded many times. The genes are TRBV6-1 and TRBJ2-3; possibly TRBD2 for D (6 bases). Trimming stripped 1 base from V and 7 bases from J, with 12 bases between. This CDR3 contains 14 residues. Germline V lookup: CDR1 MNHNS, CDR2 SASEGT. CDR3 sequence (DNA): TGTGCCAGCAGTGAAGGGGGACTGGACCATACGCAGTATTTT. This sequence encodes CASSEGGLDHTQYF.

The table lists this clonotype with many counts. V is TRBV27 and J is TRBJ2-1, with 13 bases matching TRBD2. Looked up from germline, CDR1 is MNHEY and CDR2 is SMNVEV (reference sequence). The length of the CDR3 is 14 residues. V was clipped by 3 bases and J by 10 bases; unmatched bases: 3. The CDR3 DNA follows: TGTGCCAGCAGTTTTACGGGACTAGCGGGAGAGCAGTTCTTC. Its protein product is CASSFTGLAGEQFF.

This clonotype was seen more than once but under ten times. The chain employs TRBV4-3 and TRBJ2-3, with D unclear. The CDR3 consists of 13 residues. Germline-derived CDR1 and CDR2 are LGHNA and YSLEER. V dropped 3 bases and J dropped 6 bases, with 10 bases sitting between them. In DNA form, the CDR3 reads TGCGCCAGCAGCCAGACCACCTCGGATACGCAGTATTTT. This encodes CASSQTTSDTQYF.

There are many counts of this clonotype. V is TRBV14 and J is TRBJ2-7, with 10 bases lining up with TRBD1. The CDR3 sequence is 15 residues long. Trimming at V came to 3 bases and at J to 5 bases, leaving 7 bases not matched to a gene. Germline CDR1 reads SGHDN; CDR2 reads FVKESK. DNA for the CDR3: TGTGCCAGCAGCCAGATCCGGGACAGGGGCAACGAGCAGTACTTC. This gives the protein CASSQIRDRGNEQYF.